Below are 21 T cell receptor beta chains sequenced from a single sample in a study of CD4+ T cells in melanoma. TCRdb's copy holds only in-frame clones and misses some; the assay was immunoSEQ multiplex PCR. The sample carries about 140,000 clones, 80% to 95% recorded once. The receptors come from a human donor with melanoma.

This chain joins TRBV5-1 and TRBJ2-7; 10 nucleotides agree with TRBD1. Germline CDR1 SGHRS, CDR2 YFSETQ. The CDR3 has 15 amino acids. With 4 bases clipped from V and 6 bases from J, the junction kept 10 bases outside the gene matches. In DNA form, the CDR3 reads TGCGCCAGCAGCCCAGGGACAGGGGTAACCCGCGAGCAGTACTTC. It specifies CASSPGTGVTREQYF.

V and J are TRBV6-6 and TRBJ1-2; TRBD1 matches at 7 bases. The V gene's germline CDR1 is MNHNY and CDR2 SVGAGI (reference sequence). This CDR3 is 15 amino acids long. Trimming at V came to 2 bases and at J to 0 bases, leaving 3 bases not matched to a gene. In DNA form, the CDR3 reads TGTGCCAGCAGTTACGGGACAGCCTCTAACTATGGCTACACCTTC. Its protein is CASSYGTASNYGYTF.

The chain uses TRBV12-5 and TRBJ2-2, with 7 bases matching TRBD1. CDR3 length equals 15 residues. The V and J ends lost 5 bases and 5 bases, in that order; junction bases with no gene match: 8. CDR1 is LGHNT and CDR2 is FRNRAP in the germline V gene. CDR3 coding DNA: TGTGCTAGTGGTCCCGGACAGGCTGGGACCGGGGAGCTGTTTTTT. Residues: CASGPGQAGTGELFF. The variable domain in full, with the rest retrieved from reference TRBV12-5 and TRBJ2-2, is DARVTQTPRHKVTEMGQEVTMRCQPILGHNTVFWYRQTMMQGLELLAYFRNRAPLDDSGMPKDRFSAEMPDATLATLKIQPSEPRDSAVYFCASGPGQAGTGELFFGEGSRLTVL.

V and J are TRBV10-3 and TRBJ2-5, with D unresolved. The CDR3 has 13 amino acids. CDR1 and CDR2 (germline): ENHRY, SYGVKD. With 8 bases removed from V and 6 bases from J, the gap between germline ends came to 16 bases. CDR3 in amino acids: CAIGFELVQTQYF. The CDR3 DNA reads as TGTGCCATCGGTTTTGAGTTGGTACAGACCCAGTACTTC.

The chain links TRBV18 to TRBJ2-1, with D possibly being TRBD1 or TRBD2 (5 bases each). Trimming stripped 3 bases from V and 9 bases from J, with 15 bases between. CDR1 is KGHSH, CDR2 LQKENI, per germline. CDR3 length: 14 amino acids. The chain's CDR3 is CASSPSLQEVEQFF. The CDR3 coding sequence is TGTGCCAGCTCACCGAGTTTACAGGAGGTTGAGCAGTTCTTC.

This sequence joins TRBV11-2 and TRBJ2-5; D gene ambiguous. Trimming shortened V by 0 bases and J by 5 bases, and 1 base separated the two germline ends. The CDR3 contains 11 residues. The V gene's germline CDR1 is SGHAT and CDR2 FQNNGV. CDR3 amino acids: CASSLDETQYF. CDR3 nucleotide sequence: TGTGCCAGCAGCTTAGACGAGACCCAGTACTTC.

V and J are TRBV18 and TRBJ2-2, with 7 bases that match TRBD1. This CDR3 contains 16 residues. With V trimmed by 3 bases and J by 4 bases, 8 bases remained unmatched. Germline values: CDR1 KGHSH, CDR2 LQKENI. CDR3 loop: CASSPPSRQGTGELFF. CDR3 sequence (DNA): TGTGCCAGCTCACCTCCCAGCAGACAGGGCACCGGGGAGCTGTTTTTT. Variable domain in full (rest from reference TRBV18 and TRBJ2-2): NAGVMQNPRHLVRRRGQEARLRCSPMKGHSHVYWYRQLPEEGLKFMVYLQKENIIDESGMPKERFSAEFPKEGPSILRIQQVVRGDSAAYFCASSPPSRQGTGELFFGEGSRLTVL.

The CDR3 coding sequence is TGCGCCAGCAGCGAGGGAGGCAGGGGGCTGCGGACCGTCGGGGAGCTGTTTTTT. Translation gives CASSEGGRGLRTVGELFF. The chain employs TRBV4-1 and TRBJ2-2; 8 nucleotides agree with TRBD1. This CDR3 region has 18 residues. V lost 5 bases and J lost 7; bases outside the gene matches: 18. The V gene's germline CDR1 is MGHRA and CDR2 YSYEKL.

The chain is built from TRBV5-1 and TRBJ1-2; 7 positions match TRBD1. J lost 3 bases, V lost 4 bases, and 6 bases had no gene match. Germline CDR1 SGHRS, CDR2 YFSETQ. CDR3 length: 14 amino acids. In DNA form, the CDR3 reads TGCGCCAGCAGCCCGGTCGGACAGGACTATGGCTACACCTTC. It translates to CASSPVGQDYGYTF.

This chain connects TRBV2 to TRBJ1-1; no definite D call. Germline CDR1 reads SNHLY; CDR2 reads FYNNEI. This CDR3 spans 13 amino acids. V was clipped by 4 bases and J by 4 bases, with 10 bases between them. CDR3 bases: TGTGCCAGCAGTGCGTGGCTGGGCACTGAAGCTTTCTTT. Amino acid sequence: CASSAWLGTEAFF.

In DNA, the CDR3 is TGCGCCAGCAGCCCGACAGACATGGAGGAGACCCAGTACTTC. As protein: CASSPTDMEETQYF. The chain couples TRBV5-1 to TRBJ2-5, with D possibly TRBD1 on 5 matching bases. The germline CDR1 and CDR2 sequences are SGHRS and YFSETQ. Trimming took off 4 bases at V and 5 bases at J, with 15 bases between the two ends. This CDR3 spans 14 amino acids.

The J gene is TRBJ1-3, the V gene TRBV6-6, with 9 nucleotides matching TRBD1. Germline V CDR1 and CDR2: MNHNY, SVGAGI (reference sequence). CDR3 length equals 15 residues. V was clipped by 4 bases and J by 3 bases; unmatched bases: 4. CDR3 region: CASSSQGAGGNTIYF. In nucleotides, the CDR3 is TGTGCCAGCAGTTCACAGGGGGCGGGTGGAAACACCATATATTTT.

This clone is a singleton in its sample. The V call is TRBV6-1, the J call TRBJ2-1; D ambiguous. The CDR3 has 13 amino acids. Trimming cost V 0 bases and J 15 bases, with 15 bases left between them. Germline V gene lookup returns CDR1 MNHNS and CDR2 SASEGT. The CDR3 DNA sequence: TGTGCCAGCAGTGAAGCGGCCTCCCCATGGCCGTTCTTC. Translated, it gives CASSEAASPWPFF.

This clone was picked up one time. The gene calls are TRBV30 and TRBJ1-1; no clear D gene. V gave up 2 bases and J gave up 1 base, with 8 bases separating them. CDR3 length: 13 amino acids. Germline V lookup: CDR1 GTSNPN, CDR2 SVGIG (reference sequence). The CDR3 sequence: CAWSTKGNTEAFF. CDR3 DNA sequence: TGTGCCTGGAGTACCAAAGGGAACACTGAAGCTTTCTTT.

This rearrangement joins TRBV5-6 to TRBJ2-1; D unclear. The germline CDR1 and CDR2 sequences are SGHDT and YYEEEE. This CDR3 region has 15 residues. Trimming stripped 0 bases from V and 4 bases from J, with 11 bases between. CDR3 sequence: CASSLGVIRYNEQFF. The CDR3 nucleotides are TGTGCCAGCAGCTTGGGTGTGATTCGATACAATGAGCAGTTCTTC.

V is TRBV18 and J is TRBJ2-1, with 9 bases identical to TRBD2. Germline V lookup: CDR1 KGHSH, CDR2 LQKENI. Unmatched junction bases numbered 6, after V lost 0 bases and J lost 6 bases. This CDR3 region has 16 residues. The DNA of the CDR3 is TGTGCCAGCTCACCACCCGAGCGGGGGGCCCCCAATGAGCAGTTCTTC. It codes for CASSPPERGAPNEQFF.

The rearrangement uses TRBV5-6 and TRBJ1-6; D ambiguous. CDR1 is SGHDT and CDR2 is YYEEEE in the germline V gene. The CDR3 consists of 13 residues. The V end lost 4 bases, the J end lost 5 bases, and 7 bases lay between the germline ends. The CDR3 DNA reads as TGTGCCAGCAGCCTATCCAATAATTCACCCCTCCACTTT. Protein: CASSLSNNSPLHF.

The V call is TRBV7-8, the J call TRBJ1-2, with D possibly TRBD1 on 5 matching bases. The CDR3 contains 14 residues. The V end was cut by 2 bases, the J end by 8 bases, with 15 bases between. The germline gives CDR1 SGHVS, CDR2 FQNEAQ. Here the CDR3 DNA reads TGTGCCAGCAGCTTACAGAGGGGTTTCGACGGCTACACCTTC. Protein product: CASSLQRGFDGYTF. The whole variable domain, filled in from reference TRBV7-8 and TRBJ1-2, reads GAGVSQSPRYKVAKRGQDVALRCDPISGHVSLFWYQQALGQGPEFLTYFQNEAQLDKSGLPSDRFFAERPEGSVSTLKIQRTQQEDSAVYLCASSLQRGFDGYTFGSGTRLTVV.

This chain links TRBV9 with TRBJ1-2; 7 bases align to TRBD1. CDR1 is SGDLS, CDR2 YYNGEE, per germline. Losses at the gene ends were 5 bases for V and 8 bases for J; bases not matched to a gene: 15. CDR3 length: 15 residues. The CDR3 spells CASSDIRQGAGGYTF. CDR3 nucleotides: TGTGCCAGCAGTGACATAAGACAGGGAGCAGGGGGCTACACCTTC.

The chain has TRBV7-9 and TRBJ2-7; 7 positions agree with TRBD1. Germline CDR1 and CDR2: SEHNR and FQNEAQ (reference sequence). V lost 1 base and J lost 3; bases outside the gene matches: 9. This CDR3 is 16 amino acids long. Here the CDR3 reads CASSLVRWDSDYEQYF. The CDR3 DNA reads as TGTGCCAGCAGCTTAGTAAGGTGGGACAGCGACTACGAGCAGTACTTC.

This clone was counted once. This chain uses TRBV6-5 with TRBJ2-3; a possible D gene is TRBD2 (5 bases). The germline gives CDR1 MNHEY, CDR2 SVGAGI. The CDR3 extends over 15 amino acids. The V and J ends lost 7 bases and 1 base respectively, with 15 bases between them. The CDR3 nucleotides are TGTGCCAGCACCCCGGACGAGGGCGGCACAGATACGCAGTATTTT. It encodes CASTPDEGGTDTQYF.